The 8 T cell receptor beta chains reported below all come from one sample, sequenced in a study of long-term antiretroviral therapy in people with HIV. Survey level was the resolution at which the v3.0 immunoSEQ assay ran. Using immunoSEQ multiplex PCR, the repertoire was profiled, and TCRdb retains in-frame clones only, with some absent. The table lists 13,000 to 15,000 clones, 82% of them singletons. Here the sequenced sample was unsorted PBMCs, taken 1.8 years before starting antiretroviral therapy. These receptors were taken from a woman aged 40 to 49 with HIV.

The V gene is TRBV7-2, the J gene TRBJ2-1, with D uncertain. The CDR3 sequence is 13 residues long. V lost 8 bases to trimming and J lost 5 bases, with 13 bases between them. Germline CDR1 and CDR2: SGHTA and FQGNSA. The CDR3 sequence: CASSPLIHNEQFF. The CDR3 coding sequence is TGTGCCAGCTCTCCCCTTATACACAATGAGCAGTTCTTC.

This chain joins TRBV14 and TRBJ1-2; possible D gene TRBD1, 5 bases. Germline V CDR1 and CDR2: SGHDN, FVKESK. The germline V and J ends were trimmed by 0 bases and 3 bases, with 11 bases remaining between them. CDR3 size: 15 residues. The CDR3 is CASSQERGVDYGYTF. In DNA, the CDR3 is TGTGCCAGCAGCCAAGAACGAGGGGTCGACTATGGCTACACCTTC. Full variable domain (outside the CDR3, taken from reference TRBV14 and TRBJ1-2): EAGVTQFPSHSVIEKGQTVTLRCDPISGHDNLYWYRRVMGKEIKFLLHFVKESKQDESGMPNNRFLAERTGGTYSTLKVQPAELEDSGVYFCASSQERGVDYGYTFGSGTRLTVV.

The chain links TRBV18 to TRBJ2-1; D might be TRBD1 (6 bases). Per germline, CDR1 KGHSH and CDR2 LQKENI. V gave up 0 bases and J gave up 10 bases, with 10 bases separating them. The CDR3 sequence is 13 residues long. This CDR3 reads CASSPPDSGEQFF. In DNA form, the CDR3 reads TGTGCCAGCTCACCACCGGACAGTGGCGAGCAGTTCTTC.

CDR3 region: CASSQEPWTGQETQYF. The CDR3 DNA reads TGCGCCAGCAGCCAAGAGCCCTGGACAGGTCAAGAGACCCAGTACTTC. The chain carries TRBV4-1 and TRBJ2-5; TRBD1 aligns across 7 bases. Germline assignment: CDR1 MGHRA and CDR2 YSYEKL. The CDR3 contains 16 residues. J gave up 2 bases and V 0 bases, and 6 bases lay outside the gene matches.

The genes are TRBV5-4 and TRBJ2-1, with 10 bases matching TRBD2. Germline CDR1 and CDR2: SGHNT and YYREEE (reference sequence). V was pared by 5 bases and J by 4 bases, with 6 bases of the junction left unmatched. CDR3 length: 15 residues. The CDR3 loop is CASSSQREGYNEQFF. The CDR3 DNA is TGTGCCAGCAGTTCCCAGCGGGAGGGGTACAATGAGCAGTTCTTC.

CDR3 sequence: CASSQGQMNTEAFF. CDR3 DNA sequence: TGCGCCAGCAGCCAAGGGCAGATGAACACTGAAGCTTTCTTT. The chain links TRBV4-1 to TRBJ1-1; D is undetermined. Trimming took 1 base from V and 0 from J, leaving 6 bases between them. The CDR3 loop spans 14 amino acids. Germline CDR1 MGHRA, CDR2 YSYEKL.

The rearrangement joins TRBV5-1 to TRBJ2-7; D is ambiguous. CDR3 length: 15 amino acids. With 0 bases removed from V and 3 bases from J, the gap between germline ends came to 13 bases. CDR1 is SGHRS and CDR2 is YFSETQ in the germline V gene. CDR3 sequence reads: CASSLAGQDNYEQYF. CDR3 sequence (DNA): TGCGCCAGCAGCTTGGCCGGTCAAGACAACTACGAGCAGTACTTC.

The chain combines TRBV19 with TRBJ1-5; D not certain. The CDR3 covers 12 residues. Germline CDR1 reads LNHDA; CDR2 reads SQIVND (reference sequence). Trimming shortened V by 6 bases and J by 7 bases, and 10 bases separated the two germline ends. The CDR3 DNA is TGTGCCAGTAGATCGGTAACGCAGCCCCAGCATTTT. Its translation: CASRSVTQPQHF.